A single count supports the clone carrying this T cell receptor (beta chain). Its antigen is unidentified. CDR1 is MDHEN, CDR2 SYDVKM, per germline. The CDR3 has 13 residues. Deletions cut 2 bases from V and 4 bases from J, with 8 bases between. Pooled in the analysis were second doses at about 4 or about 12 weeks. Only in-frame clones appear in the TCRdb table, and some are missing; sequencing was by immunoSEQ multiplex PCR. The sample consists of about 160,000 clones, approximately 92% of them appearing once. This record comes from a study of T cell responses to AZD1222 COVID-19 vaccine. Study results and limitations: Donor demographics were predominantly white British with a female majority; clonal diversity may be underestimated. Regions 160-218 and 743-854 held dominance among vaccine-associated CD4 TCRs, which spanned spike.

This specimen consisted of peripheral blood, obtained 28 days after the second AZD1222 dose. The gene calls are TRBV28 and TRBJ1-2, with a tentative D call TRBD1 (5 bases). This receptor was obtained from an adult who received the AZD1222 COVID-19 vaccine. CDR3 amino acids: CASSLRGVYGYTF. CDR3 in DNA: TGTGCCAGCAGTTTACGGGGCGTCTATGGCTACACCTTC.